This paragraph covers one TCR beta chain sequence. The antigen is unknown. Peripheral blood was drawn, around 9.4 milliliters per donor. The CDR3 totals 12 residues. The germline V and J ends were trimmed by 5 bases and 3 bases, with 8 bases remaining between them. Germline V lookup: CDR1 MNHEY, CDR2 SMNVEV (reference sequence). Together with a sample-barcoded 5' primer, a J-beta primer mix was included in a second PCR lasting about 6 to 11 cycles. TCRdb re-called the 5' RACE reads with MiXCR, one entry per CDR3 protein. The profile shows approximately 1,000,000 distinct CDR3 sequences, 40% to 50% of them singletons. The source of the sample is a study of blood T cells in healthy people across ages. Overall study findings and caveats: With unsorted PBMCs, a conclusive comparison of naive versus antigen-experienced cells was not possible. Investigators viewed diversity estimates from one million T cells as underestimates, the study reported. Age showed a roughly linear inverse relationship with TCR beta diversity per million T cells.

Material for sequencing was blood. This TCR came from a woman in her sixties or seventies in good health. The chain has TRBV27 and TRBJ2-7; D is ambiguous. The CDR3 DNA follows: TGTGCCAGCAGTCGGAACGGCTACGAGCAGTACTTC. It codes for CASSRNGYEQYF.